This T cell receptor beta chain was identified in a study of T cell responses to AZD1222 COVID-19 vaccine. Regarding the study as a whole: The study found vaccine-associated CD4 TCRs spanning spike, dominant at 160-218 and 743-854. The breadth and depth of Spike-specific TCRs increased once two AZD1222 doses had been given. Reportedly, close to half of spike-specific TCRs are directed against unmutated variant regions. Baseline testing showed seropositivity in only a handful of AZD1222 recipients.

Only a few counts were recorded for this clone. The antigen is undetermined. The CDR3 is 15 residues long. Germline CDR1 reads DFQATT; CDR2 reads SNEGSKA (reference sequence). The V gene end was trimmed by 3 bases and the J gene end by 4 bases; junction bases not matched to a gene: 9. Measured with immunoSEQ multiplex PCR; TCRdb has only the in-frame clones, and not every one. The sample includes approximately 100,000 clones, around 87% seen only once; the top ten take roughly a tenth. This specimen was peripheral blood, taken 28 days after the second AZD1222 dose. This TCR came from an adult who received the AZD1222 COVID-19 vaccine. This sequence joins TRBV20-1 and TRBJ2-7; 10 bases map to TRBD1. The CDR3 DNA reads TGCAGTGCTAGTCCCCTTGGACAGGGGGAATACGAGCAGTACTTC. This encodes CSASPLGQGEYEQYF.